The 27 T cell receptor beta chains reported below all come from one sample, sequenced in a study of shared clonotypes between healthy human individuals (dated by TCRdb to 2020 to 2022). The receptor library was made with the immunoSEQ multiplex PCR assay. Here the immuneACCESS table is served through TCRdb, limited to in-frame sequences with V and J called. Missing clones are a known gap in these copies; in checked studies unresolved V genes cover under half, and the rest lacks a known reason. The sample profile shows 70,000 to 95,000 clones; 60% to 65% of them were found once. Of the sample, just over 50% is held by the ten largest clones. The material sequenced was memory CD8+ T cells sorted from blood. In light of the paper, this sample's cell subset or site label describes: CD45RO+ cells pooled with CCR7-negative TemRA cells. These receptors were collected from a man younger than 40 in good health.

The V call is TRBV6-6, the J call TRBJ2-1; D might be TRBD1 or TRBD2, each matching 6 bases. V was cut by 0 bases and J by 9 bases, with 18 bases left in between. CDR3 length: 16 residues. Germline CDR1 MNHNY, CDR2 SVGAGI (reference sequence). The CDR3 nucleotides are TGTGCCAGCAGTTACTCGAAGGAGGGGGGCGAGGGTGAGCAGTTCTTC. Its protein is CASSYSKEGGEGEQFF.

This clone is termed medium-sized. The rearrangement joins TRBV11-2 to TRBJ1-2; D remains ambiguous. Trimming took off 4 bases at V and 1 base at J, with 4 bases between the two ends. Germline values: CDR1 SGHAT, CDR2 FQNNGV. CDR3 length: 12 amino acids. CDR3 amino acids: CASSSYNYGYTF. CDR3 in DNA: TGTGCCAGCAGCTCGTATAACTATGGCTACACCTTC. Full variable domain (missing parts from reference TRBV11-2 and TRBJ1-2): EAGVAQSPRYKIIEKRQSVAFWCNPISGHATLYWYQQILGQGPKLLIQFQNNGVVDDSQLPKDRFSAERLKGVDSTLKIQPAKLEDSAVYLCASSSYNYGYTFGSGTRLTVV.

V is TRBV30 and J is TRBJ1-2; D is uncertain. This CDR3 contains 15 residues. Germline V gives CDR1 GTSNPN, CDR2 SVGIG (reference sequence). V lost 5 bases and J lost 5, with 21 bases in between. The CDR3 is CAWVFRRYRKYGYTF. CDR3 coding DNA: TGTGCCTGGGTTTTTCGGCGTTATAGAAAGTATGGCTACACCTTC. The complete variable domain, with remaining parts taken from reference TRBV30 and TRBJ1-2, reads SQTIHQWPATLVQPVGSPLSLECTVEGTSNPNLYWYRQAAGRGLQLLFYSVGIGQISSEVPQNLSASRPQDRQFILSSKKLLLSDSGFYLCAWVFRRYRKYGYTFGSGTRLTVV.

This chain joins TRBV2 and TRBJ2-1, with D possibly called TRBD1 or TRBD2 (7 bases each). In germline, CDR1 is SNHLY, CDR2 FYNNEI. V dropped 10 bases and J dropped 8 bases, with 21 bases sitting between them. This CDR3 region has 14 residues. The CDR3 DNA sequence: TGTGCCATCGAAGCGGGACAGATTCGGGATGAGCAGTTCTTC. This translates into CAIEAGQIRDEQFF.

This clone came up a few times. The sample holds other DNA sequences that translate to the same CDR3. The V gene is TRBV29-1, the J gene TRBJ1-1; no clear D gene. This CDR3 has 12 amino acids. V dropped 5 bases and J dropped 1 base, with 8 bases sitting between them. From germline, CDR1 is SQVTM and CDR2 ANQGSEA. The CDR3 region is CSVLPGNTEAFF. The CDR3 bases are TGCAGCGTTCTGCCTGGGAACACTGAAGCTTTCTTT.

This clone was picked up a small number of times. This rearrangement joins TRBV29-1 to TRBJ2-2; D is uncertain. V lost 7 bases and J 2 bases, leaving 11 bases between the germline ends. There are 13 residues in the CDR3. Germline-derived CDR1 and CDR2 are SQVTM and ANQGSEA. In DNA, the CDR3 is TGCAGCGCCAAGGATCCTAACACCGGGGAGCTGTTTTTT. This encodes CSAKDPNTGELFF.

Comments on this clone: The sample contains more than one DNA sequence encoding this CDR3. This sequence joins TRBV4-3 and TRBJ2-7; no definite D call. The germline V and J ends were trimmed by 1 base and 1 base, with 8 bases remaining between them. CDR1 and CDR2 (germline): LGHNA, YSLEER. The CDR3 length is 14 residues. The CDR3 DNA sequence: TGCGCCAGCAGCCAAGGATCTAGGTCCTACGAGCAGTACTTC. This sequence encodes CASSQGSRSYEQYF.

The rearrangement uses TRBV7-9 and TRBJ1-2, with 10 bases that match TRBD1. The CDR3 is made up of 14 amino acids. V lost 4 bases and J lost 8; bases outside the gene matches: 7. In germline, CDR1 is SEHNR, CDR2 FQNEAQ (reference sequence). Written as DNA, the CDR3 is TGTGCCAGCAGCTCCCGGGACAGGGGAGGAGGCTACACCTTC. Its protein product is CASSSRDRGGGYTF.

V is TRBV13 and J is TRBJ1-1; unclear D gene. Trimming left V 2 bases short and J 1 base short, with 8 bases between. The CDR3 runs to 14 residues. CDR1 is PRHDT and CDR2 is FYEKMQ in the germline V gene (reference sequence). Here the CDR3 reads CASSLSSANTEAFF. CDR3 nucleotides: TGTGCCAGCAGCTTAAGCTCGGCGAACACTGAAGCTTTCTTT. Filled out from reference TRBV13 and TRBJ1-1, the complete variable domain reads AAGVIQSPRHLIKEKRETATLKCYPIPRHDTVYWYQQGPGQDPQFLISFYEKMQSDKGSIPDRFSAQQFSDYHSELNMSSLELGDSALYFCASSLSSANTEAFFGQGTRLTVV.

The chain joins TRBV30 to TRBJ2-3; no clear D gene. Deletions cut 2 bases from V and 6 bases from J, with 21 bases between. Germline V gene data show CDR1 as GTSNPN and CDR2 as SVGIG (reference sequence). There are 16 residues in the CDR3. The CDR3 DNA reads as TGTGCCTGGAGTCTCATGACCCCGAGGTGCTCGGATACGCAGTATTTT. Encoded protein: CAWSLMTPRCSDTQYF.

This clone has only a few counts. V gene TRBV11-2 combines with J gene TRBJ2-1; D gene ambiguous. Trimming removed 1 base at V and 7 bases at J, with 5 bases between. This CDR3 comprises 12 residues. Germline V lookup: CDR1 SGHAT, CDR2 FQNNGV. In DNA form, the CDR3 reads TGTGCCAGCAGCTTAGGAAAGAATGAGCAGTTCTTC. Translated, it gives CASSLGKNEQFF. Complete variable domain (other parts from reference TRBV11-2 and TRBJ2-1): EAGVAQSPRYKIIEKRQSVAFWCNPISGHATLYWYQQILGQGPKLLIQFQNNGVVDDSQLPKDRFSAERLKGVDSTLKIQPAKLEDSAVYLCASSLGKNEQFFGPGTRLTVL.

The chain links TRBV5-4 to TRBJ2-6, with D possibly matching TRBD1 (5 bases). V was clipped by 0 bases and J by 0 bases, with 16 bases between them. The CDR3 is 19 residues long. Germline V gives CDR1 SGHNT, CDR2 YYREEE (reference sequence). The CDR3 reads CASSLDQGQRYSGANVLTF. The CDR3 coding sequence is TGTGCCAGCAGCTTGGACCAGGGCCAGCGTTACTCTGGGGCCAACGTCCTGACTTTC.

V gene TRBV10-1 combines with J gene TRBJ2-1; no reliable D call. Germline V gives CDR1 WNHNN, CDR2 SYGVQD (reference sequence). This CDR3 region has 13 residues. Trimming removed 3 bases at V and 5 bases at J, with 8 bases between. The CDR3 sequence is CASSDNQNNEQFF. In DNA form, the CDR3 reads TGCGCCAGCAGTGACAACCAGAACAATGAGCAGTTCTTC.

V and J are TRBV28 and TRBJ2-1; no firm D call. V was cut by 4 bases and J by 6 bases, with 13 bases left in between. CDR1 and CDR2 from the germline V gene are MDHEN and SYDVKM. The CDR3 is 14 amino acids. This CDR3 reads CASSYPGCPNEQFF. The CDR3 DNA is TGTGCCAGCAGTTACCCCGGCTGTCCCAATGAGCAGTTCTTC.

The chain has TRBV10-2 and TRBJ2-1; 7 nucleotides match TRBD2. Germline-derived CDR1 and CDR2 are WSHSY and SAAADI. The V segment lost 5 bases and the J segment 2 bases; nucleotides outside the gene matches: 6. CDR3 length: 15 residues. CDR3 sequence reads: CASSPASGPYNEQFF. The CDR3 coding sequence is TGCGCCAGCAGTCCCGCTAGCGGACCCTACAATGAGCAGTTCTTC.

This clone was picked up many times. V and J are TRBV28 and TRBJ2-7; TRBD1 aligns across 8 bases. Trimming cost V 2 bases and J 3 bases; bases outside gene matches: 9. From germline, CDR1 is MDHEN and CDR2 SYDVKM. This CDR3 has 16 residues. The CDR3 DNA follows: TGTGCCAGCAGTTTAACCGCCGGGACAGGACACTACGAGCAGTACTTC. This gives the protein CASSLTAGTGHYEQYF.

The V and J genes are TRBV11-1 and TRBJ2-1, with 10 bases fitting TRBD2. The J segment lost 4 bases and the V segment lost 2 bases, leaving 2 bases of the junction unmatched. The CDR3 is made up of 15 amino acids. Looked up from germline, CDR1 is SGHAT and CDR2 is FQDESV (reference sequence). The CDR3 DNA sequence: TGTGCCAGCAGCTTAAGGACTAGCGGATACAATGAGCAGTTCTTC. Its protein product is CASSLRTSGYNEQFF.

This clone was recorded once. Sequence at one end of the junction differs from germline and may be a read error. The chain carries TRBV5-3 and TRBJ2-3; a possible D gene is TRBD1 (6 bases). TRBV5-3 is designated an ORF whose function remains uncertain. The CDR3 extends over 15 amino acids. The CDR3 loop reads CASSFTGTITDTQYF. In nucleotides, the CDR3 is TGTGCCAGCAGCTTTACAGGGACGATCACAGATACGCAGTATTTT.

CDR3 DNA sequence: TGTGCCAGCAGTGAAAGTATGGCTAGCGGCTCCTACGAGCAGTACTTC. This translates into CASSESMASGSYEQYF. This chain connects TRBV6-1 to TRBJ2-7; TRBD2 agrees at 7 bases. The CDR3 has 16 amino acids. J gave up 0 bases and V 2 bases, and 7 bases lay outside the gene matches. Germline CDR1 is MNHNS and CDR2 is SASEGT.

V and J are TRBV6-4 and TRBJ2-3; the match to TRBD2 covers 8 bases. Germline V gene sequence: CDR1 MRHNA, CDR2 SNTAGT. After removal of 4 bases from V and 1 base from J, the junction contained 4 bases not matched to a gene. The CDR3 has 15 residues. The CDR3 bases are TGTGCCAGCAGTGTTGAGACTAGCGGCACAGATACGCAGTATTTT. Its translation is CASSVETSGTDTQYF.

Ten or more counts support this clone. The chain couples TRBV25-1 to TRBJ2-1, with no clear D. Germline CDR1 and CDR2: MGHDK and SYGVNS. Trimming pared 6 bases from V and 9 bases from J, leaving 12 bases between. This CDR3 contains 12 residues. DNA of the CDR3: TGTGCCAGCAGGCCGAGTCTTGGTGAGCAGTTCTTC. This encodes CASRPSLGEQFF.

The chain has TRBV29-1 and TRBJ1-4, with TRBD1 matching 7 bases. Germline CDR1 SQVTM, CDR2 ANQGSEA. Germline trimming cut 6 bases from V and 7 bases from J; bases unmatched to any gene: 5. The CDR3 loop spans 12 amino acids. CDR3 in DNA: TGCAGCGTAGGGACAGAGAGTGAAAAACTGTTTTTT. Its translation: CSVGTESEKLFF.

This clone was counted a few times. V usage is TRBV28 and J usage is TRBJ2-7; D unclear. CDR1 and CDR2 (germline): MDHEN, SYDVKM. V gave up 1 base and J gave up 3 bases, with 7 bases separating them. The CDR3 is 13 residues long. In DNA, the CDR3 is TGTGCCAGCAGTTTATCATTTAGCTACGAGCAGTACTTC. It yields the protein CASSLSFSYEQYF. Based on the CDR3 plus reference TRBV28 and TRBJ2-7, the full variable domain is DVKVTQSSRYLVKRTGEKVFLECVQDMDHENMFWYRQDPGLGLRLIYFSYDVKMKEKGDIPEGYSVSREKKERFSLILESASTNQTSMYLCASSLSFSYEQYFGPGTRLTVT.

The CDR3 reads CASTHLGGHADTQYF. The CDR3 coding sequence is TGTGCCAGCACCCATCTCGGGGGTCATGCAGATACGCAGTATTTT. This sequence joins TRBV27 and TRBJ2-3; TRBD2 might be the D (6 bases). The CDR3 runs 15 residues. CDR1 is MNHEY and CDR2 is SMNVEV in the germline V gene (reference sequence). V gave up 7 bases and J gave up 4 bases, with 18 bases separating them.

The J gene is TRBJ2-3, the V gene TRBV6-1; 10 bases align to TRBD2. CDR3 length: 14 amino acids. The junction had 7 bases not matched to a gene; V was cut back by 8 bases and J by 5 bases. CDR1 and CDR2 from the germline V gene are MNHNS and SASEGT. CDR3 loop: CASGLAAIKDTQYF. The CDR3 DNA reads TGTGCCAGCGGACTAGCGGCTATTAAAGATACGCAGTATTTT.

The chain carries TRBV10-3 and TRBJ2-3; the match to TRBD2 covers 14 bases. CDR1 and CDR2 (germline): ENHRY, SYGVKD. CDR3 length equals 15 residues. V lost 8 bases and J lost 2; bases outside the gene matches: 3. CDR3 in DNA: TGTGCCATCGGGGGACTAGCGGGAGACACAGATACGCAGTATTTT. Its translation: CAIGGLAGDTDTQYF.

This sequence joins TRBV27 and TRBJ2-1, with 11 positions matching TRBD2. The ends lost 5 bases at V and 10 bases at J; junction bases unmatched: 7. Germline V lookup: CDR1 MNHEY, CDR2 SMNVEV (reference sequence). The CDR3 runs to 14 residues. The CDR3 DNA reads as TGTGCCAGCAGTGCAGTACTAGCGGGAGTCGAGCAGTTCTTC. Its translation: CASSAVLAGVEQFF.